Below, 5 T cell receptor beta chains from the same sample are listed, as sequenced in a study of T cells in Graves' hyperthyroidism and ophthalmopathy (dated by TCRdb to about 2019). Libraries were made using multiplex PCR. The reads were generated on an Illumina HiSeq 2000. TCR beta CDR3 regions were amplified from RNA transcripts. For the first round of RT-PCR on the TCR CDR3, the HTBI primer set was used together with the Qiagen OneStep RT-PCR kit. The public sequencing data were trimmed at Q25 with fastp and processed into clonotypes with MiXCR by TCRdb, which kept only in-frame beta chains. CDR3 protein duplicates are merged, each entry listing the most common genes and DNA. The sample table records hundreds of thousands of distinct CDR3 sequences; about a fifth of these occur just once. About 35% of the sample belongs to the ten largest clones. The source material was blood. The receptors stem from a man younger than 45 with Graves' ophthalmopathy.

This clonotype showed up many times. The genes are TRBV15 and TRBJ2-7; TRBD1 agrees at 9 bases. Germline V CDR1 and CDR2: LNHNV, YYDKDF (reference sequence). CDR3 length: 14 residues. The trim removed 3 bases at V and 1 base at J, leaving 1 base unmatched. CDR3 DNA sequence: TGTGCCACCAGCAGGGACAGGGGATCCTACGAGCAGTACTTC. Protein product: CATSRDRGSYEQYF.

The J gene is TRBJ2-1, the V gene TRBV10-3; D gene uncertain. The CDR3 extends over 14 amino acids. Germline V gene data show CDR1 as ENHRY and CDR2 as SYGVKD. V was trimmed by 10 bases and J by 0 bases, leaving 13 bases between them. The CDR3 region is CATGPVSSYNEQFF. Here the CDR3 DNA reads TGTGCCACTGGCCCGGTTAGCTCCTACAATGAGCAGTTCTTC.

This clonotype was picked up many times. V and J are TRBV6-1 and TRBJ1-5; 7 nucleotides agree with TRBD1. CDR3 length: 14 amino acids. V was clipped by 7 bases and J by 1 base; unmatched bases: 4. CDR1 is MNHNS and CDR2 is SASEGT in the germline V gene. CDR3 bases: TGTGCCAGCATCGTACAGGGGAGCAATCAGCCCCAGCATTTT. Its translation: CASIVQGSNQPQHF.

The V gene is TRBV9, the J gene TRBJ2-3; no reliable D call. CDR3 length: 16 amino acids. The V gene's germline CDR1 is SGDLS and CDR2 YYNGEE. With 4 bases removed from V and 1 base from J, the gap between germline ends came to 16 bases. CDR3 in amino acids: CASSSHPAWGTDTQYF. The DNA for the CDR3 is TGTGCCAGCAGCTCCCACCCAGCCTGGGGCACAGATACGCAGTATTTT.

This clonotype was recorded a few times. The CDR3 spells CAGAGEATDTQYF. CDR3 in DNA: TGTGCCGGGGCCGGGGAGGCCACAGATACGCAGTATTTT. The chain links TRBV7-9 to TRBJ2-3; D perhaps matches TRBD2 (6 bases). Looked up from germline, CDR1 is SEHNR and CDR2 is FQNEAQ (reference sequence). CDR3 length: 13 residues. The ends were cut back, 11 bases at V and 2 bases at J, with 14 bases in the middle.